The TCR beta chain under discussion was sequenced for a study of T cells in Graves' hyperthyroidism and ophthalmopathy. If no ophthalmopathy progression occurred within 18 months, Graves' hyperthyroidism was stable. Clinical symptoms, serum thyroxine and TRAb, thyroid ultrasound and orbital computed tomography were used for the diagnoses. Germline assignment: CDR1 SGHDN and CDR2 FVKESK. Trimming stripped 1 base from V and 7 bases from J, with 8 bases between. CDR3 length equals 14 residues. Amplification of TCR beta CDR3 regions was performed using RNA transcripts as template. The HTBI primer set served for first-round RT-PCR of the TCR CDR3. One entry per CDR3 protein, called by TCRdb with MiXCR from the multiplex PCR reads. Of about 210,000 distinct CDR3 sequences listed, roughly 15% are singletons.

This TCR came from a middle-aged man with Graves' hyperthyroidism. The specimen was blood. V usage is TRBV14 and J usage is TRBJ1-6; unclear D gene. The CDR3 DNA is TGTGCCAGCAGCCAAGTTTCGGGGAATTCACCCCTCCACTTT. Amino acids: CASSQVSGNSPLHF.